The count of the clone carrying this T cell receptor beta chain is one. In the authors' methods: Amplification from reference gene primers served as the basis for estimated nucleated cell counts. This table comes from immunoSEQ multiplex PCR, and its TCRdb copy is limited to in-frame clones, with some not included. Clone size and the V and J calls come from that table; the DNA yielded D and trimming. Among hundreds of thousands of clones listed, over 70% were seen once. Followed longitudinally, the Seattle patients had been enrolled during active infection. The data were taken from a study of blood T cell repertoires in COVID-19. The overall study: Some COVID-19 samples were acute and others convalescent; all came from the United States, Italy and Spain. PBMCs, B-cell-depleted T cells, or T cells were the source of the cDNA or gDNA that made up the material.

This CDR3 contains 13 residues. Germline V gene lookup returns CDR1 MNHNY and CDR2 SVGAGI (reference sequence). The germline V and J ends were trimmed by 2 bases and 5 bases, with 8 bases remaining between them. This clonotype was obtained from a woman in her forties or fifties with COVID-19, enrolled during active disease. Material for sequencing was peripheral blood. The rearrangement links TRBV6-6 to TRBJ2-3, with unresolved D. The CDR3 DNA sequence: TGTGCCAGCAGTTACCGACCGGGAGATACGCAGTATTTT. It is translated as CASSYRPGDTQYF.